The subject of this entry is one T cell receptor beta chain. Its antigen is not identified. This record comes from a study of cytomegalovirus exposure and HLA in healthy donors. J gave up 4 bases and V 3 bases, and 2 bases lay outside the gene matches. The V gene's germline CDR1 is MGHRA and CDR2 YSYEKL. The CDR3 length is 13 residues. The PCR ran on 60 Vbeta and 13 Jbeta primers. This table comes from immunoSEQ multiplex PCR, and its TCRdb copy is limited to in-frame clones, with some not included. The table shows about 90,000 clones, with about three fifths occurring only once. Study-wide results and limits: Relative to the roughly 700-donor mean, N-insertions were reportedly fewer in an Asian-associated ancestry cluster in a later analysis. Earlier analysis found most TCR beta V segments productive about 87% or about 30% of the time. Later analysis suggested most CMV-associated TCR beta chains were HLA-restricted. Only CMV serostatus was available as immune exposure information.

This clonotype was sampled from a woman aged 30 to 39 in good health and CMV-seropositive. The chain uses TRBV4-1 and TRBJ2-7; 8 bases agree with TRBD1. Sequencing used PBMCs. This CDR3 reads CASSHQGAYEQYF. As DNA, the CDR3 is TGCGCCAGCAGCCACCAGGGGGCTTACGAGCAGTACTTC.